This note documents a single T cell receptor (beta chain) sequence. The antigen remains unidentified. This specimen comes from a study of STAT3 mutations in large granular lymphocyte leukemia. Across the study: Immunosuppressive therapy was given to more than half of T-LGLL patients. General study results and limits: Every T-LGLL patient had at least one immunodominant TCRbeta clonotype.

Clones were read by immunoSEQ multiplex PCR, and TCRdb kept only the in-frame ones, dropping some. This sample yields approximately 25,000 clones, of which approximately 94% are seen a single time; roughly 6.5% belongs to the top ten. The CDR3 spans 15 residues. The V end lost 0 bases, the J end lost 8 bases, and 15 bases lay between the germline ends. Germline-derived CDR1 and CDR2 are SGHRS and YFSETQ. This TCR came from a man aged 35-49 years with T-cell large granular lymphocyte leukemia. Some clones in this sample may be carry-over from other donors' samples. The genes are TRBV5-1 and TRBJ2-1, with a tentative D call TRBD2 (5 bases). The source material was peripheral blood mononuclear cells. This chain's CDR3 is CASSLEPGSRDEQFF. CDR3 coding DNA: TGCGCCAGCAGCTTGGAGCCGGGGTCTAGGGATGAGCAGTTCTTC. The variable domain in full, with the rest retrieved from reference TRBV5-1 and TRBJ2-1, is KAGVTQTPRYLIKTRGQQVTLSCSPISGHRSVSWYQQTPGQGLQFLFEYFSETQRNKGNFPGRFSGRQFSNSRSEMNVSTLELGDSALYLCASSLEPGSRDEQFFGPGTRLTVL.